This T cell receptor beta chain was profiled in a study of blood T cells in healthy people across ages. Whole-study findings and limits: Long-lived donors had more naive CD4+ cells and higher diversity than aged donors.

Primed by a sample-barcoded 5' primer and a J-beta primer mix, a second PCR proceeded for roughly 6 to 12 cycles. TCRdb recomputed calls from the 5' RACE reads with MiXCR, one row per CDR3 protein. The sample has over 1,200,000 distinct CDR3 sequences, approximately 60% seen once. For this clonotype: Its antigen is not identified.

The source of this sequence is a man aged 18-30 years in good health. Sequenced material: blood.

CDR3 region: CASRSDRVNVDEQYF. CDR3 sequence (DNA): TGTGCCAGCAGATCTGACAGGGTAAACGTGGACGAGCAGTACTTC. The V and J genes are TRBV6-1 and TRBJ2-7; the match to TRBD1 covers 7 bases. J gave up 5 bases and V 6 bases, and 13 bases lay outside the gene matches. The length of the CDR3 is 15 residues. Germline values: CDR1 MNHNS, CDR2 SASEGT.